These T cell receptor beta chains were read from a single sample in a study of cytomegalovirus exposure and HLA in healthy donors. Assay used: immunoSEQ multiplex PCR; TCRdb lists only in-frame clones, some missing. The ten top clones account for over 2%, within a sample of approximately 45,000 clones. The sequenced sample was PBMCs. These receptors came from a woman between 40 and 55 years old in good health and CMV-seronegative. Each CDR3 is given with its conserved first and last residue. Each record gives: CDR3 protein, V gene.

cdr3_aa: CAIAVPGLVRDEQYF; v_call: TRBV10-3
cdr3_aa: CASSYWGMNEQFF; v_call: TRBV6-6
cdr3_aa: CASSLARQKANYGYTF; v_call: TRBV5-4
cdr3_aa: CASGARGQNTGELFF; v_call: TRBV5-1
cdr3_aa: CASSSLAGGGGTQYF; v_call: TRBV11-3
cdr3_aa: CASSLYTTNTEAFF; v_call: TRBV7-2
cdr3_aa: CASSMGLWRDSPLHF; v_call: TRBV19
cdr3_aa: CASSRGRGEQYF; v_call: TRBV6-1
cdr3_aa: CASSIDLGQGYGYTF; v_call: TRBV19
cdr3_aa: CASSQQIGGAYTEAFF; v_call: TRBV4-2
cdr3_aa: CASSEGQLGQVRYEQYF; v_call: TRBV2
cdr3_aa: CASSLYGGGVAYEQYF; v_call: TRBV5-1
cdr3_aa: CASSYSGTAETQYF; v_call: TRBV6-5
cdr3_aa: CAWSGAGTVYF; v_call: TRBV30
cdr3_aa: CASSEGGGRGETQYF; v_call: TRBV5-4
cdr3_aa: CASSAVSGGGGEKLFF; v_call: TRBV4-3
cdr3_aa: CASSPGQGDYTF; v_call: TRBV7-9
cdr3_aa: CSVETGRGSEAFF; v_call: TRBV29-1
cdr3_aa: CASSPSQNSGNTIYF; v_call: TRBV5-1
cdr3_aa: CASSPTSVRETQYF; v_call: TRBV5-6
cdr3_aa: CASSSPRQGGGAEAFF; v_call: TRBV2
cdr3_aa: CASSQPTTQGVGQPQHF; v_call: TRBV4-2
cdr3_aa: CASSSTGGAGETQYF; v_call: TRBV13
cdr3_aa: CAISDRGNTEAFF; v_call: TRBV10-3
cdr3_aa: CASSVISGQRANYGYTF; v_call: TRBV7-7
cdr3_aa: CASSARDRAFGNSPLHF; v_call: TRBV6-1
cdr3_aa: CASSLQTSYEQYF; v_call: TRBV7-2
cdr3_aa: CSVEDGRTWDNEQFF; v_call: TRBV29-1
cdr3_aa: CASSDTGGAGGELFF; v_call: TRBV9
cdr3_aa: CASSLQLLAGGLGELFF; v_call: TRBV5-1
cdr3_aa: CASSSGLLAGEETQYF; v_call: TRBV7-3
cdr3_aa: CASDGSRSEQYF; v_call: TRBV7-9
cdr3_aa: CASSLADSLAGRDEQFF; v_call: TRBV7-9
cdr3_aa: CASSRQAEANYGYTF; v_call: TRBV5-1
cdr3_aa: CASSPPVHSRVSSEAFF; v_call: TRBV18
cdr3_aa: CASSQEGRGGAGELFF; v_call: TRBV4-2
cdr3_aa: CASSLLRALLSGANVLTF; v_call: TRBV5-6
cdr3_aa: CASSPRTGELFF; v_call: TRBV6-6
cdr3_aa: CASSQDGTGGVNGELFF; v_call: TRBV4-1
cdr3_aa: CASSYSRTGGQHQHF; v_call: TRBV6-5
cdr3_aa: CASSQEVTGGTEAFF; v_call: TRBV4-2
cdr3_aa: CASTHEGQGVQPQHF; v_call: TRBV6-6
cdr3_aa: CASSIEGWNYGYTF; v_call: TRBV19
cdr3_aa: CASSLWGREAFF; v_call: TRBV27
cdr3_aa: CASSSQQGTEAFF; v_call: TRBV7-2
cdr3_aa: CASSMSQLTDTQYF; v_call: TRBV6-5
cdr3_aa: CAWSWEFSDTQYF; v_call: TRBV30
cdr3_aa: CASSKQGARGYTF; v_call: TRBV7-2
cdr3_aa: CASSFPGTLTYEQYF; v_call: TRBV5-6
cdr3_aa: CASSLSSGAHEQYF; v_call: TRBV7-2
cdr3_aa: CASSVEVNTEAFF; v_call: TRBV9
cdr3_aa: CASSVMSSGGNTGELFF; v_call: TRBV5-8
cdr3_aa: CASSVVAQNTGELFF; v_call: TRBV9
cdr3_aa: CASSPGTPREAFF; v_call: TRBV7-2
cdr3_aa: CASSFPASTGELFF; v_call: TRBV5-1
cdr3_aa: CASSSRPDRGHSPLHF; v_call: TRBV9
cdr3_aa: CASSSETSGTYEQYF; v_call: TRBV5-1
cdr3_aa: CASSSYRVSEQYF; v_call: TRBV5-1